This is a list of T cell receptor beta chains from one sample in a study of blood T cell repertoires in COVID-19. Using immunoSEQ multiplex PCR, the repertoire was profiled, and TCRdb retains in-frame clones only, with some absent. The profile covers over 90,000 clones, with 70% to 90% appearing a single time and just under 10% taken by the ten largest. Sequenced: peripheral blood. The receptors come from a man between 35 and 55 years old with active or convalescent COVID-19. CDR3s include the opening cysteine and the closing phenylalanine or tryptophan. D genes are given only for firm matches. A row's size may be missing; if present it is once, few, many or a size class.

TRBJ2-7 NA TRBV5-4 once TGTGCCAGCAGTTTTGGAGGACCTGGCAACTACGAGCAGTACTTC CASSFGGPGNYEQYF
TRBJ2-7 NA TRBV29-1 NA TGCAGCGTTGGCAGGGGCTACTACGAGCAGTACTTC CSVGRGYYEQYF
TRBJ1-2 NA TRBV6-1 NA TGTGCCAGCAGTGATCCGGTTACGGGAGGTGGCTACACCTTC CASSDPVTGGGYTF
TRBJ2-2 TRBD1 TRBV10-1 NA TGCGCCAGCAGCGTCGGATCCGGGACAGGGAGTCAGAAAGCGGGTAGCACCGGGGAGCTGTTTTTT CASSVGSGTGSQKAGSTGELFF
TRBJ2-1 TRBD1 TRBV18 few TGTGCCAGCTCACTCACTCCGGGACAGGGGGCCGGGAACAATGAGCAGTTCTTC CASSLTPGQGAGNNEQFF
TRBJ2-2 TRBD2 TRBV5-4 NA TGTGCCAGCAGCTTAAAGCGGGGGGGCCTACTTAACACCGGGGAGCTGTTTTTT CASSLKRGGLLNTGELFF
TRBJ2-1 TRBD1 TRBV10-3 NA TGTGCCATCGCCACGGGACAGTGGAATGAGCAGTTCTTC CAIATGQWNEQFF
TRBJ2-7 TRBD2 TRBV6-5 NA TGTGCCAGCAGTAGACGACTAGCGGGGGGCTACGAGCAGTACTTC CASSRRLAGGYEQYF
TRBJ2-3 TRBD2 TRBV5-4 NA TGTGCCAGCAGCATCGGGGGGACAGATACGCAGTATTTT CASSIGGTDTQYF
TRBJ1-2 TRBD1 TRBV7-2 NA TGTGCCAGCAGCCCAGGACAGGAACGCCGGTATGGCTACACCTTC CASSPGQERRYGYTF